This TCR beta chain was identified in a study of blood T cells in healthy people across ages. The CDR3 consists of 13 residues. The V and J ends lost 4 bases and 8 bases, in that order; junction bases with no gene match: 7. Germline lookup yields CDR1 SGHTA and CDR2 FQGNSA. The authors ran a second PCR of about 6 to 11 cycles using a sample-barcoded 5' primer and a J-beta primer mix. TCRdb re-analysed the 5' RACE reads in MiXCR, keeping a single row per CDR3 protein. This table has about 580,000 distinct CDR3 sequences, around 48% appearing once. The chain combines TRBV7-2 with TRBJ1-2; TRBD1 matches 7 bases. The source of this sequence is an older man in good health. Source material: blood. In DNA, the CDR3 is TGTGCCAGCAGCTACGGGACAGAAGGGGGCTACACCTTC. Residues: CASSYGTEGGYTF.